The T cell receptor (beta chain) described here comes from a study of STAT5B mutations in CD4+ large granular lymphocyte leukemia. Points from the study as a whole: Without putative leukemic clones, patient CD4-sorted repertoires remained more clonal than healthy CD4+ repertoires. No patients shared main leukemic clonotypes, though roughly 27% appeared at low frequency elsewhere. TRBV06-family usage was enriched in top patient clones (8/27) versus controls (2/35).

Sequencing used immunoSEQ multiplex PCR; TCRdb keeps in-frame clones, though not all of them. The data contain fewer than 35,000 clones, around 88% of them seen just once; the ten biggest clones take up roughly 0.98%. The CDR3 has 14 residues. V shed 0 bases and J shed 3 bases, with 10 bases lying between them. CDR1 is SGHNT and CDR2 is YYREEE in the germline V gene (reference sequence). A word on this clone: Antigen: not known.

The sequence derives from a human donor in good health. This chain joins TRBV5-4 and TRBJ2-7; D perhaps matches TRBD2 (6 bases). The source material was CD4+ T cells from blood buffy coats. The CDR3 bases are TGTGCCAGCAGCTTGGAAGGAGGGGACTACGAGCAGTACTTC. Its translation: CASSLEGGDYEQYF.